The sequence of this TCR beta chain was determined in a study of early T cells in non-severe SARS-CoV-2 infection. The V and J ends lost 6 bases and 3 bases, in that order; junction bases with no gene match: 16. Germline CDR1 and CDR2: SEHNR and FQNEAQ (reference sequence). There are 18 residues in the CDR3. TCRdb redid the calling of the 5' RACE reads with MiXCR, one entry per CDR3 protein. The sample has roughly 100,000 distinct CDR3 sequences, 10% to 15% seen once. The sequence derives from an adult who was a healthcare worker with PCR-confirmed SARS-CoV-2 infection or an uninfected control (not recorded which). The chain joins TRBV7-9 to TRBJ2-3; 9 bases align to TRBD2. The specimen sequenced was whole blood. The CDR3 DNA reads as TGTGCCAGCAGTTCTGGATCCTTTAGCGGGAGAGGGACAGATACGCAGTATTTT. Translation gives CASSSGSFSGRGTDTQYF. Together with reference TRBV7-9 and TRBJ2-3, the CDR3 gives the full variable domain: DTGVSQNPRHKITKRGQNVTFRCDPISEHNRLYWYRQTLGQGPEFLTYFQNEAQLEKSRLLSDRFSAERPKGSFSTLEIQRTEQGDSAMYLCASSSGSFSGRGTDTQYFGPGTRLTVL.